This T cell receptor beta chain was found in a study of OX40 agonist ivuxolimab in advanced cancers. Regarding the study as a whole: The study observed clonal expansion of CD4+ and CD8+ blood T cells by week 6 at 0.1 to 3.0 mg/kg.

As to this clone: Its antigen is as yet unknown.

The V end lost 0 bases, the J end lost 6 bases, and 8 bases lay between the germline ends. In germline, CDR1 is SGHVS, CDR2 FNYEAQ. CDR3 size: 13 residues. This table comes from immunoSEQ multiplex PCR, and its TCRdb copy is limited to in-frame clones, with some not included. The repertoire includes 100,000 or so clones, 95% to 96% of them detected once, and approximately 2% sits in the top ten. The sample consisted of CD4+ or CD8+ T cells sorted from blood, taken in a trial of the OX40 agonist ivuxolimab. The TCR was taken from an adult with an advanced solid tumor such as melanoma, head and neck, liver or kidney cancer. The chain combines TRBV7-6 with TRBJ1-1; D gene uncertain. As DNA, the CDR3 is TGTGCCAGCAGCTTAGCAGGGCTTTCTGAAGCTTTCTTT. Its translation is CASSLAGLSEAFF.